The present TCR beta chain was sequenced within a study of blood T cell dynamics during melanoma immunotherapy. A note on this clone: Its specificity is not known.

Findings and caveats of the study: Whether repertoire-driving clones were melanoma-specific could not be determined. Among sorted CD8+ subsets, immune-effector cells had the highest clonality and cell-free DNA similarity.

Time point in this sample: pre-treatment baseline. Patients had no prior systemic cancer treatment, immunosuppressants or other active cancers. Produced via immunoSEQ multiplex PCR; TCRdb's table is partial and in-frame only. Here the sample spans fewer than 15,000 clones, about 92% being singletons. This TCR was recovered from a human donor with melanoma. This material consisted of effector memory CD8+ T cells from blood, taken from a patient treated with checkpoint blockade.

In DNA, the CDR3 is TGTGCCAGCAGCTCTAGCGGGATTCCCAACTACGAGCAGTACTTC. It encodes CASSSSGIPNYEQYF. This chain joins TRBV25-1 and TRBJ2-7; TRBD2 matches 9 bases. CDR3 length equals 15 residues. J gave up 3 bases and V 6 bases, and 9 bases lay outside the gene matches. Germline loops: CDR1 MGHDK, CDR2 SYGVNS.